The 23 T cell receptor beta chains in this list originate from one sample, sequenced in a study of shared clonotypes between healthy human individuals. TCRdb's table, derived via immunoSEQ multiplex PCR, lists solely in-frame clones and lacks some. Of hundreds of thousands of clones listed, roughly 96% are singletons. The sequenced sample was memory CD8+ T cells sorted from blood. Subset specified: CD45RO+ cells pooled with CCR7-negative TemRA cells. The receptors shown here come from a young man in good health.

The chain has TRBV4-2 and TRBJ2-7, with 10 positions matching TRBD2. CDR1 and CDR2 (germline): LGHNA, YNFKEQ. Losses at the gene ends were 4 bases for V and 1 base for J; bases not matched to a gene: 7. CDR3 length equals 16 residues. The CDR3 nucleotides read TGTGCCAGCAGCCCCCGGTCAGCGGGAGGGTCCTACGAGCAGTACTTC. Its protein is CASSPRSAGGSYEQYF.

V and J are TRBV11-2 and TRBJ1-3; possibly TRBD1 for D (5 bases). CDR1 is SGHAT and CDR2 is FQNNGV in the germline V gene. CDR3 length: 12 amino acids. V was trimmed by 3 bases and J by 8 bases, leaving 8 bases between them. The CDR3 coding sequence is TGTGCCAGCAGCTTTGGGGGAGACACCATATATTTT. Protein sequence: CASSFGGDTIYF.

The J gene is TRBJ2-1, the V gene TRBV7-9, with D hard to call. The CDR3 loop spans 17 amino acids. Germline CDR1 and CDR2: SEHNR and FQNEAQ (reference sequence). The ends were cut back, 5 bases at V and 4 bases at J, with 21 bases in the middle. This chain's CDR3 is CASSPDRIKLAYNEQFF. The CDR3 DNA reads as TGTGCCAGCAGCCCCGACCGGATTAAACTGGCGTACAATGAGCAGTTCTTC.

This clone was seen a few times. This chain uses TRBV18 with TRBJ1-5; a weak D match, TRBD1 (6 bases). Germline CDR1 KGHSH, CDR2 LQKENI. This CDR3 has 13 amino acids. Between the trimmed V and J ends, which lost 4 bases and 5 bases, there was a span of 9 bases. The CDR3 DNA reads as TGTGCCAGCTCACAGGGGGAAGATCAGCCCCAGCATTTT. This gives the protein CASSQGEDQPQHF.

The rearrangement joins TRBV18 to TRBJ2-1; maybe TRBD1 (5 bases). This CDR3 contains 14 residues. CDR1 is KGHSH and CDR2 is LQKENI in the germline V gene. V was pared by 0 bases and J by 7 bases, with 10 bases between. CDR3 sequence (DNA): TGTGCCAGCTCACCACCAGGGGTTCCAAATGAGCAGTTCTTC. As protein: CASSPPGVPNEQFF.

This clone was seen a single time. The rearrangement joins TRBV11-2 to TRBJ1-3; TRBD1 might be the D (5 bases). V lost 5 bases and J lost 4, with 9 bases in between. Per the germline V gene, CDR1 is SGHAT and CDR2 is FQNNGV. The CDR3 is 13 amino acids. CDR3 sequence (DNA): TGTGCCAGCAGCAGGGGATGGGGAAACACCATATATTTT. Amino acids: CASSRGWGNTIYF. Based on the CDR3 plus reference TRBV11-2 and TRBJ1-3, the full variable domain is EAGVAQSPRYKIIEKRQSVAFWCNPISGHATLYWYQQILGQGPKLLIQFQNNGVVDDSQLPKDRFSAERLKGVDSTLKIQPAKLEDSAVYLCASSRGWGNTIYFGEGSWLTVV.

The CDR3 coding sequence is TGTGCCAGCAGTTTATCCTCACTAGGTTCTTACAATGAGCAGTTCTTC. Translating gives CASSLSSLGSYNEQFF. The J gene is TRBJ2-1, the V gene TRBV27; perhaps TRBD2 as D (5 bases). This CDR3 comprises 16 residues. V was shortened by 0 bases and J by 4 bases, with 13 bases between the two germline ends. Germline values: CDR1 MNHEY, CDR2 SMNVEV (reference sequence).

As DNA, the CDR3 is TGTGCCATCAGTCCCCAGGGGCCTCCAGGGACCCAGTACTTC. This sequence encodes CAISPQGPPGTQYF. The V gene is TRBV10-3, the J gene TRBJ2-5; D perhaps matches TRBD1 (6 bases). V was pared by 5 bases and J by 7 bases, with 17 bases between. Germline V CDR1 and CDR2: ENHRY, SYGVKD. CDR3 size: 14 residues.

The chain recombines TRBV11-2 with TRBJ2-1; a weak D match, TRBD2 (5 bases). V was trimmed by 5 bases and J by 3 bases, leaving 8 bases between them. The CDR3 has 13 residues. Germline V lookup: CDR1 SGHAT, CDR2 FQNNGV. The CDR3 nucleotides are TGTGCCAGCAGCCCCGACTACTACAATGAGCAGTTCTTC. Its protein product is CASSPDYYNEQFF. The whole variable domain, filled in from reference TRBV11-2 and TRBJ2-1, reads EAGVAQSPRYKIIEKRQSVAFWCNPISGHATLYWYQQILGQGPKLLIQFQNNGVVDDSQLPKDRFSAERLKGVDSTLKIQPAKLEDSAVYLCASSPDYYNEQFFGPGTRLTVL.

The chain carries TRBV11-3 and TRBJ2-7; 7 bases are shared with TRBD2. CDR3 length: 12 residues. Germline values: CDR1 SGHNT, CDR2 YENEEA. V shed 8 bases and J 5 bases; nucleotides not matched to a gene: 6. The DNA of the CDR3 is TGTGCCAGCCCAACCCGGGGGGACGAGCAGTACTTC. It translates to CASPTRGDEQYF.

Written as DNA, the CDR3 is TGTGCCTGGTCGGGACAGTACTACAATGAGCAGTTCTTC. It translates to CAWSGQYYNEQFF. The V call is TRBV30, the J call TRBJ2-1, with 7 nucleotides matching TRBD1. The junction had 4 bases not matched to a gene; V was cut back by 5 bases and J by 3 bases. The CDR3 is made up of 13 amino acids. Germline CDR1 reads GTSNPN; CDR2 reads SVGIG (reference sequence).

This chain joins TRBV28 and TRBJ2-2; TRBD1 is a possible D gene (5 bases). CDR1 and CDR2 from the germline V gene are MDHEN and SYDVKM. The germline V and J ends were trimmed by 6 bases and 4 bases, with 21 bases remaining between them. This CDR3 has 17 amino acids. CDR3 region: CASRTPVRARSTGELFF. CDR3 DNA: TGTGCCAGCAGAACCCCGGTCAGGGCTAGGTCCACCGGGGAGCTGTTTTTT.

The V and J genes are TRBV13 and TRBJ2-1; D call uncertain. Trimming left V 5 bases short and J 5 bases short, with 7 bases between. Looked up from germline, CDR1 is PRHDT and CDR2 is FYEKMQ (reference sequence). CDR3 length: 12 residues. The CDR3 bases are TGTGCCAGCAGCCTGGCCGACAATGAGCAGTTCTTC. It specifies CASSLADNEQFF.

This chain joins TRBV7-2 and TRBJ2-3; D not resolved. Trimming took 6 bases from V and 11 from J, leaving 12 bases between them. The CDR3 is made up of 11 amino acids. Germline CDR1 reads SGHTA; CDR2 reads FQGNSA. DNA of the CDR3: TGTGCCAGCAGGGGGATGGTGGAGCAGTATTTT. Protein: CASRGMVEQYF.

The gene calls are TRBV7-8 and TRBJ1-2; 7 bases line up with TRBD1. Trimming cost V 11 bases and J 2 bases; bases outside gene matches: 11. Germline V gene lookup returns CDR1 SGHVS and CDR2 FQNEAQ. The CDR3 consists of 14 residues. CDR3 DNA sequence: TGTGCCGTACCGACACAGGGGAGCAACTATGGCTACACCTTC. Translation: CAVPTQGSNYGYTF.

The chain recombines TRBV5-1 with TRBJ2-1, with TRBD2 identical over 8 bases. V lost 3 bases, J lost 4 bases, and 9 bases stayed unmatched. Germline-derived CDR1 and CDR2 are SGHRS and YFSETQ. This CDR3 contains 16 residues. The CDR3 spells CASSYLIAGPYNEQFF. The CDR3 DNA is TGCGCCAGCAGCTACCTCATAGCGGGACCTTACAATGAGCAGTTCTTC. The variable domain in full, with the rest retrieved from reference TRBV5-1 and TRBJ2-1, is KAGVTQTPRYLIKTRGQQVTLSCSPISGHRSVSWYQQTPGQGLQFLFEYFSETQRNKGNFPGRFSGRQFSNSRSEMNVSTLELGDSALYLCASSYLIAGPYNEQFFGPGTRLTVL.

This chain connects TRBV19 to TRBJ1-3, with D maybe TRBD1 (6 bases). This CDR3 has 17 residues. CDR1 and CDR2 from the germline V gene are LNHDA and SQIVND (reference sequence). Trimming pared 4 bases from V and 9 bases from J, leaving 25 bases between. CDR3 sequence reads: CASSNSRGRKEDGTIYF. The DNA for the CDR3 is TGTGCCAGTAGTAACTCGAGGGGGAGAAAAGAAGACGGCACCATATATTTT.

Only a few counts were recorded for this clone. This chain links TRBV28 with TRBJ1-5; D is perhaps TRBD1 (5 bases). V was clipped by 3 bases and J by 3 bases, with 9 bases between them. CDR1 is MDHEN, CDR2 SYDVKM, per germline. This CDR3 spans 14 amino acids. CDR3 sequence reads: CASSLRGTNQPQHF. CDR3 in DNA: TGTGCCAGCAGTTTGAGAGGGACCAATCAGCCCCAGCATTTT.

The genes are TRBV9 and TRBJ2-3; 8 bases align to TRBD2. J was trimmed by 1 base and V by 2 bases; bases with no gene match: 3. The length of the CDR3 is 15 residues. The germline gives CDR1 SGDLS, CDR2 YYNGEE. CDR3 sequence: CASSVSAGGTDTQYF. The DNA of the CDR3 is TGTGCCAGCAGCGTTTCAGCGGGAGGCACAGATACGCAGTATTTT.

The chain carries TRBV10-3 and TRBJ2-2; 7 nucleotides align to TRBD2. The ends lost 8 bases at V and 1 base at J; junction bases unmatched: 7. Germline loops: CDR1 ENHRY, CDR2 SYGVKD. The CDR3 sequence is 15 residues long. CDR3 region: CAISHSGVNTGELFF. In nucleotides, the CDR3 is TGTGCCATCTCCCACAGCGGGGTGAACACCGGGGAGCTGTTTTTT.

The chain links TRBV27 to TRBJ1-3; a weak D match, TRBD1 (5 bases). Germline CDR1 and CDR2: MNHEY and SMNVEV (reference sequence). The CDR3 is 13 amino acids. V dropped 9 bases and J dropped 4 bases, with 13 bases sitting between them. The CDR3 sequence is CASQQVNGNTIYF. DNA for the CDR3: TGTGCCAGTCAACAGGTGAACGGAAACACCATATATTTT.

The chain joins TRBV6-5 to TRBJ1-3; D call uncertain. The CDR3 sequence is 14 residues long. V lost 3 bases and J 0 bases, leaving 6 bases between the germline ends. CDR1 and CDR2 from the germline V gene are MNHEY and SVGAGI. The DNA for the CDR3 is TGTGCCAGCAGTTATGACAACTCTGGAAACACCATATATTTT. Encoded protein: CASSYDNSGNTIYF.

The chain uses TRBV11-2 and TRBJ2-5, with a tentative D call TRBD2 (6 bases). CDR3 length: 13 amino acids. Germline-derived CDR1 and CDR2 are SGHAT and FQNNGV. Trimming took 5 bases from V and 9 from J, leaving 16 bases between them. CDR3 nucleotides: TGTGCCAGCAGCCCTGCGGAGGGCTTGTCCCAGTACTTC. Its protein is CASSPAEGLSQYF.